The 20 T cell receptor beta chains given below trace back to one sample, sequenced in a study of T-cell reconstitution after alpha-beta-depleted transplantation in children. During its preparation, the TCRbeta library received unique molecular identifiers. TCRdb reprocessed the PCR reads with MiXCR, giving one entry per CDR3 protein. This table has fewer than 250,000 distinct CDR3 sequences, about a sixth appearing once. Specimen: PBMCs, mostly from graft donor cells, collected 360 days after TCRalphabeta/CD19-depleted stem cell transplant. These receptors originate from a male patient between 2 and 10 years old who had a stem cell transplant for acute lymphoblastic leukemia, so the T cells may come from the graft donor.

The chain recombines TRBV7-2 with TRBJ2-5; D uncertain. CDR3 length: 13 amino acids. The germline V gene has CDR1 SGHTA and CDR2 FQGNSA. Trimming removed 3 bases from V and 5 bases from J, with 10 bases in between. This CDR3 is CASSLPVGETQYF. The CDR3 nucleotides read TGTGCCAGCAGCTTGCCGGTTGGGGAGACCCAGTACTTC.

The chain employs TRBV2 and TRBJ2-7; 7 bases fit TRBD1. CDR3 length: 14 amino acids. V shed 5 bases, J shed 6 bases, and the junction held 10 bases outside the gene matches. Germline lookup yields CDR1 SNHLY and CDR2 FYNNEI. The chain's CDR3 is CASSMTGYSSEQYF. The CDR3 DNA reads TGTGCCAGCAGTATGACAGGGTACAGTTCCGAGCAGTACTTC.

J is TRBJ2-1 and V is TRBV5-1; TRBD2 matches at 13 bases. The CDR3 has 14 residues. Germline CDR1 and CDR2: SGHRS and YFSETQ. Trimming took 0 bases from V and 15 from J; bases not matched to a gene: 6. This CDR3 is CASSLGGLAGKRFF. In DNA form, the CDR3 reads TGCGCCAGCAGCTTGGGGGGACTAGCGGGGAAGCGGTTCTTC. The variable domain in full, completed from reference TRBV5-1 and TRBJ2-1, reads KAGVTQTPRYLIKTRGQQVTLSCSPISGHRSVSWYQQTPGQGLQFLFEYFSETQRNKGNFPGRFSGRQFSNSRSEMNVSTLELGDSALYLCASSLGGLAGKRFFGPGTRLTVL.

The sample holds a few counts of this clonotype. The chain links TRBV20-1 to TRBJ2-5; D possibly corresponds to TRBD2 (5 bases). The germline V and J ends were trimmed by 1 base and 5 bases, with 14 bases remaining between them. Germline CDR1 is DFQATT and CDR2 is SNEGSKA (reference sequence). This CDR3 has 14 residues. The CDR3 DNA reads TGCAGTGCTAGAGGGCGACTAACTCGGGAGACCCAGTACTTC. It yields the protein CSARGRLTRETQYF.

This clonotype showed up many times. The chain joins TRBV7-2 to TRBJ2-5; D gene unclear. V was trimmed by 5 bases and J by 4 bases, leaving 8 bases between them. Germline V lookup: CDR1 SGHTA, CDR2 FQGNSA. CDR3 length equals 12 residues. DNA of the CDR3: TGTGCCAGCAGCACAAGATCAGAGACCCAGTACTTC. The encoded protein is CASSTRSETQYF.

The V and J genes are TRBV6-6 and TRBJ1-2; TRBD1 matches at 7 bases. The CDR3 is 13 amino acids. The germline V gene encodes CDR1 MNHNY and CDR2 SVGAGI (reference sequence). Trimming removed 2 bases from V and 8 bases from J; junction bases left unmatched: 5. CDR3 in amino acids: CASSYPGTDGYTF. CDR3 coding DNA: TGTGCCAGCAGTTACCCCGGGACAGACGGCTACACCTTC.

The CDR3 protein is CASSSDSGANVLTF. The CDR3 nucleotides read TGTGCCAGCAGTTCCGACTCTGGGGCCAACGTCCTGACTTTC. V and J are TRBV6-5 and TRBJ2-6; D ambiguous. V gave up 4 bases and J gave up 0 bases, with 4 bases separating them. The CDR3 runs to 14 residues. Per the germline V gene, CDR1 is MNHEY and CDR2 is SVGAGI.

This chain links TRBV11-2 with TRBJ2-5; TRBD1 agrees at 9 bases. V was pared by 2 bases and J by 2 bases, with 6 bases of the junction left unmatched. This CDR3 comprises 16 residues. Per germline, CDR1 SGHAT and CDR2 FQNNGV. The CDR3 nucleotides read TGTGCCAGCAGCTTACAGACAGGGGGGTTACAAGAGACCCAGTACTTC. Encoded protein: CASSLQTGGLQETQYF.

The gene calls are TRBV7-9 and TRBJ2-7; 7 bases align to TRBD1. Germline V CDR1 and CDR2: SEHNR, FQNEAQ (reference sequence). V dropped 5 bases and J dropped 2; count of bases not matched to a gene: 9. There are 15 residues in the CDR3. CDR3 protein: CASSKPQGLTYEQYF. CDR3 nucleotide sequence: TGTGCCAGCAGCAAACCACAGGGGCTTACCTACGAGCAGTACTTC. Full variable domain (rest looked up from reference TRBV7-9 and TRBJ2-7): DTGVSQNPRHKITKRGQNVTFRCDPISEHNRLYWYRQTLGQGPEFLTYFQNEAQLEKSRLLSDRFSAERPKGSFSTLEIQRTEQGDSAMYLCASSKPQGLTYEQYFGPGTRLTVT.

This clonotype was picked up a small number of times. The chain recombines TRBV6-2 or TRBV6-3 with TRBJ1-1; unclear D gene. V dropped 7 bases and J dropped 0 bases, with 12 bases sitting between them. This CDR3 region has 14 residues. The V gene's germline CDR1 is MNHEY and CDR2 SVGEGT. In DNA, the CDR3 is TGTGCCAGCACCTCCGGATGGGTGAACACTGAAGCTTTCTTT. Translation: CASTSGWVNTEAFF.

A note on this clonotype: The junction shows a germline mismatch at one end, possibly a read error. V gene TRBV29-1 combines with J gene TRBJ2-2, with 8 bases that match TRBD1. This CDR3 is 15 amino acids long. Germline V CDR1 and CDR2: SQVTM, ANQGSEA. CDR3 nucleotides: TGCAGCATGGGAGTCAGGACAGGGAACCCCGGGGAGCTGTTTTTT. Translating it yields CSMGVRTGNPGELFF.

The genes are TRBV29-1 and TRBJ2-7; D remains ambiguous. V dropped 4 bases and J dropped 0 bases, with 13 bases sitting between them. Germline CDR1 reads SQVTM; CDR2 reads ANQGSEA. The CDR3 is 14 amino acids. The CDR3 nucleotides read TGCAGCGTTGTCGAAGCGACGAGCTCCTACGAGCAGTACTTC. Amino acids: CSVVEATSSYEQYF.

This clonotype was observed a few times. An end of the junction differs from the germline gene, which may be a read error. This chain uses TRBV12-3 or TRBV12-4 with TRBJ2-3, with 11 bases identical to TRBD2. This CDR3 contains 19 residues. For the CDR3, the DNA is TGTACCAGCAGTTTAGGACCCCTTGCTGTTAGCGGGGGGGCTCATACGCAGTATTTT. It encodes CTSSLGPLAVSGGAHTQYF.

This clonotype was detected a few times. The chain has TRBV12-3 or TRBV12-4 and TRBJ2-6; D unresolved. V shed 2 bases and J shed 0 bases, with 2 bases lying between them. There are 14 residues in the CDR3. The DNA for the CDR3 is TGTGCCAGCAGTTTACGCTCTGGGGCCAACGTCCTGACTTTC. Protein: CASSLRSGANVLTF.

This clonotype was seen more than once but under ten times. The chain employs TRBV20-1 and TRBJ1-5; 7 bases line up with TRBD1. This CDR3 comprises 15 residues. V trimming: 3 bases; J trimming: 4 bases; junction bases outside the gene matches: 9. Germline-derived CDR1 and CDR2 are DFQATT and SNEGSKA (reference sequence). CDR3 DNA sequence: TGCAGTGCTAGGGGGACAGAAGAGGGGAATCAGCCCCAGCATTTT. The encoded protein is CSARGTEEGNQPQHF.

J is TRBJ2-3 and V is TRBV29-1, with a weak D call TRBD2 (5 bases). Deletions cut 5 bases from V and 4 bases from J, with 13 bases between. CDR3 size: 13 residues. Germline values: CDR1 SQVTM, CDR2 ANQGSEA. The chain's CDR3 is CSVSGRIPDTQYF. The CDR3 region has the DNA TGCAGCGTTAGCGGCAGGATTCCAGATACGCAGTATTTT.

The table lists this clonotype with a few counts. The CDR3 DNA reads TGTGCCAGCAGTTTATCACCGGACAGATCCTCAGATACGCAGTATTTT. Translating gives CASSLSPDRSSDTQYF. The rearrangement joins TRBV27 to TRBJ2-3; tentative D call: TRBD1 (6 bases). CDR1 is MNHEY and CDR2 is SMNVEV in the germline V gene (reference sequence). Trimming left V 0 bases short and J 4 bases short, with 14 bases between. The CDR3 totals 16 residues.

The chain has TRBV7-9 and TRBJ2-2; TRBD2 aligns across 8 bases. The V segment lost 5 bases and the J segment 2 bases; nucleotides outside the gene matches: 7. The length of the CDR3 is 16 residues. The germline CDR1 and CDR2 sequences are SEHNR and FQNEAQ (reference sequence). DNA for the CDR3: TGTGCCAGCAGCCCCCATGGACTAGCAAACACCGGGGAGCTGTTTTTT. It codes for CASSPHGLANTGELFF.

This clonotype has a count of ten or more. One end of the junction varies from germline; a read error may be responsible. The chain combines TRBV12-3 or TRBV12-4 with TRBJ2-1; 9 bases line up with TRBD2. This CDR3 region has 12 residues. CDR3 sequence: CASSLAGRGQFF. The DNA for the CDR3 is TGTGCCAGCAGTCTAGCGGGACGGGGGCAGTTCTTC.

This clonotype was counted a few times. The chain employs TRBV28 and TRBJ2-3; the match to TRBD2 covers 13 bases. Germline CDR1 reads MDHEN; CDR2 reads SYDVKM. J was trimmed by 9 bases and V by 7 bases; bases with no gene match: 4. The length of the CDR3 is 13 residues. The CDR3 region is CASTWTSGSTQYF. The CDR3 DNA sequence: TGTGCCAGCACTTGGACTAGCGGGAGCACGCAGTATTTT.